This T cell receptor beta chain was captured by sequencing in a study of T cell responses to AZD1222 COVID-19 vaccine. Background on the study: Second-dose recipients at about 4 or about 12 weeks were treated as one pooled group. The study, taken as a whole, reports: Most donors were white British and more were female, and clonal diversity was possibly underestimated. Spike-specific TCRs gained breadth and depth after people received two AZD1222 doses.

Deletions cut 2 bases from V and 3 bases from J, with 14 bases between. The CDR3 is 15 amino acids. Germline CDR1 is LGHNA and CDR2 is YNFKEQ. Sequencing was performed with immunoSEQ multiplex PCR; in TCRdb, only in-frame clones are kept and a portion is missing. The sample lists roughly 97,000 clones, over 90% occurring once. This clone was picked up one time. Its antigen remains unidentified. The sequenced sample was peripheral blood, obtained on day 0 of AZD1222 vaccination. The genes are TRBV4-2 and TRBJ2-7; weak D call: TRBD2 (6 bases). The clonotype originates from an adult in good health. The CDR3 nucleotides are TGTGCCAGCAGCCAAACCACTAGCCCCATCTACGAGCAGTACTTC. Its translation: CASSQTTSPIYEQYF.